This TCR beta chain was sequenced for a study of neurological immune-mediated disorders. Noted time point: longitudinal time-point 2. This CDR3 has 13 amino acids. V was cut by 4 bases and J by 4 bases, with 12 bases left in between. CDR1 and CDR2 from the germline V gene are SQVTM and ANQGSEA. This clonotype was counted many times. Its antigen is not known. As for the cDNA, it was generated by 5'RACE with 10-nucleotide random UMIs. Each sequencing run yielded over 170 million TCR-beta sequences from 15-18 subjects. TCRdb re-called the 5' RACE reads with MiXCR, one entry per CDR3 protein. The sample lists 84,000 or so distinct CDR3 sequences; less than 15% were seen once. Study findings and constraints: In HTLV-1-associated myelopathy, TCR clonal expansion was greatest, and in multiple sclerosis it was least, below healthy controls.

The gene calls are TRBV29-1 and TRBJ2-3, with TRBD1 as a possible D gene (6 bases). The specimen was PBMCs. The receptor was derived from a female donor with HTLV-1-associated myelopathy (HAM/TSP). CDR3 region: CSVGQGLSDTQYF. CDR3 nucleotide sequence: TGCAGCGTTGGGCAGGGGTTATCAGATACGCAGTATTTT.